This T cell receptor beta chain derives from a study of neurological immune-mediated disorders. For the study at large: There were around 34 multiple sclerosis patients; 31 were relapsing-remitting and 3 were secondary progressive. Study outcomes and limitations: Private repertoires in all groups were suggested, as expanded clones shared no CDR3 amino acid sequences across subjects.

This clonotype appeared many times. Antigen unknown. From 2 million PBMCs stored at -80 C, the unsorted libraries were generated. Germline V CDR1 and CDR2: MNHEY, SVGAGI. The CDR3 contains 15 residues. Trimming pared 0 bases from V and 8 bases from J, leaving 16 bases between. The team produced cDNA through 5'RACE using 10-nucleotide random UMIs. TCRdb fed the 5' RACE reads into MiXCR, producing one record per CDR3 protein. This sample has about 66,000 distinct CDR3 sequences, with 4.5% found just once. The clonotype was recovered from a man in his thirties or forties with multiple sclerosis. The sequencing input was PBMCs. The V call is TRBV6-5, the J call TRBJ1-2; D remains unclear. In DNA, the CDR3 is TGTGCCAGCAGTTACTCGACCGGGTCGCTAAGGGGCTACACCTTC. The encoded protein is CASSYSTGSLRGYTF.